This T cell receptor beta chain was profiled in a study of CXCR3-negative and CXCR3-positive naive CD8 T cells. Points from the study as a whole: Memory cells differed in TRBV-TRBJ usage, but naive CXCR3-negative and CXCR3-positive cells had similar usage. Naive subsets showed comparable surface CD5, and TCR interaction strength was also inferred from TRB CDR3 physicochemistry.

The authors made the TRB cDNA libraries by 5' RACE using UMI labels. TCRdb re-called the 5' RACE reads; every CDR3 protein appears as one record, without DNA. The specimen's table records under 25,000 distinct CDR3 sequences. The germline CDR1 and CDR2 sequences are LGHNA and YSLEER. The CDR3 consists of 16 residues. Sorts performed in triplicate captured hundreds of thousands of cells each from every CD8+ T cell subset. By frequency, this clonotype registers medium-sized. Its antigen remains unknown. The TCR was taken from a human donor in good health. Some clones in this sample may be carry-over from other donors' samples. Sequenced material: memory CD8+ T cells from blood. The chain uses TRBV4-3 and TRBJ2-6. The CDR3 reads CASSQEEGSGANVLTF.